The clone carrying this TCR beta chain was seen only a few times. Its antigen is currently unknown. This may be a read error, as it is one base from a much larger clone. This sample is part of a study of T cell repertoires in cytomegalovirus infection. Study-level background: The authors relied on CMV epitopes, both recently identified HLA-C-restricted and well-studied HLA-B-restricted. Public TCR beta signatures marked donors with CMV infection and the matching HLA.

TCRdb reprocessed the reads via MiXCR and lists one record per CDR3 protein. The sample carries roughly 500,000 distinct CDR3 sequences, 30% to 40% recorded once. Trimming took 5 bases from V and 2 from J, leaving 9 bases between them. Per germline, CDR1 SEHNR and CDR2 FQNEAQ (reference sequence). The CDR3 runs 13 residues. Study-level points and caveats: Summed public TCR beta family frequency identified CMV carriers bearing the relevant HLA. HLA-C-restricted TCR beta clonotypes specific for CMV led the ex vivo response.

The sequence was collected from a human donor in good health (CMV status not recorded). Some clones in this sample may be carry-over from other donors' samples. The V call is TRBV7-9, the J call TRBJ1-2; D perhaps matches TRBD1 (6 bases). The source material was cultured PBMCs, sampled from culture after CMV antigen stimulation. CDR3 sequence: CASSQGQNYGYTF. Here the CDR3 DNA reads TGTGCCAGCAGCCAAGGACAGAACTATGGCTACACCTTC.